This T cell receptor (beta chain) appears in the sequencing data of a study of CD8 T cells in ankylosing spondylitis. Per germline, CDR1 DFQATT and CDR2 SNEGSKA (reference sequence). The CDR3 contains 14 residues. V was trimmed by 5 bases and J by 5 bases, leaving 18 bases between them. Construction of TCR beta libraries was performed using quantitative 5'-RACE with molecular barcodes. TCRdb re-derived calls from the 5' RACE reads in MiXCR, one entry per CDR3 protein. The profile shows under 250,000 distinct CDR3 sequences, 30% to 35% of them singletons. A remark on this clonotype: Its specificity is unknown.

The study's findings and limits: Eight or nine highly homologous variants formed a TCR beta motif that appeared characteristic of ankylosing spondylitis blood. In reactive arthritis synovial fluid and blood, some motif variants had been reported before. Enrichment of disease-linked clones was reportedly significant in matched ankylosing spondylitis synovial fluid.

The V call is TRBV20-1, the J call TRBJ1-1; a weak D match, TRBD1 (6 bases). The TCR originated in a male donor with ankylosing spondylitis or in good health (not recorded which). The sequencing sample was made of blood, either unsorted or a sorted T cell fraction (not recorded which). CDR3: CSAPTGGEGTEAFF. In DNA form, the CDR3 reads TGCAGTGCTCCCACCGGGGGCGAGGGGACTGAAGCTTTCTTT.